This TCR beta chain was sequenced during a study of neoadjuvant nivolumab and ipilimumab in lung cancer. Whole-study context: Nivolumab 3 mg/kg was given days 1, 15 and 29, plus ipilimumab 1 mg/kg day 1 in combination.

Germline V CDR1 and CDR2: LNHDA, SQIVND (reference sequence). Trimming took 4 bases from V and 5 from J; bases not matched to a gene: 7. This CDR3 contains 14 residues. As for this clone: Its antigen is not identified.

Overall study findings and caveats: Only a small number of samples underwent TCR sequencing.

The protocol was immunoSEQ multiplex PCR, while the TCRdb copy is restricted to in-frame clones and leaves out a portion. This sample has thousands of clones; 79% occur once, and the top ten carry around 5%. This sequence was found in an adult with non-small cell lung cancer. V is TRBV19 and J is TRBJ2-5; the match to TRBD2 covers 7 bases. The sample here was peripheral blood, taken after neoadjuvant nivolumab, alone or with ipilimumab, at or shortly before surgery. Written as DNA, the CDR3 is TGTGCCAGTAGTACACGACTAGCTGGGGAGACCCAGTACTTC. This sequence encodes CASSTRLAGETQYF. Combining the CDR3 with reference TRBV19 and TRBJ2-5 gives the whole variable domain DGGITQSPKYLFRKEGQNVTLSCEQNLNHDAMYWYRQDPGQGLRLIYYSQIVNDFQKGDIAEGYSVSREKKESFPLTVTSAQKNPTAFYLCASSTRLAGETQYFGPGTRLLVL.